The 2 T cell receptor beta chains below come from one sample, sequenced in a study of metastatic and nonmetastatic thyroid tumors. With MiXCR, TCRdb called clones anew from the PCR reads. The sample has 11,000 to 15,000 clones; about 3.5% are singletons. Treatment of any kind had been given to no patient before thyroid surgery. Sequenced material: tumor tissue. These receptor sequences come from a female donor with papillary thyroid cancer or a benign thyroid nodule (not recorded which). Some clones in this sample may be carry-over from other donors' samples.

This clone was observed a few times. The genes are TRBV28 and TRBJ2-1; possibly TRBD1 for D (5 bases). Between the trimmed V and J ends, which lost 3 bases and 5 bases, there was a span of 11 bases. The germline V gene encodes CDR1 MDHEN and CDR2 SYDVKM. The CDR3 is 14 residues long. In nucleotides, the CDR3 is TGTGCCAGCAGTTTCGCAGGGATGAACAATGAGCAGTTCTTC. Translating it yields CASSFAGMNNEQFF.

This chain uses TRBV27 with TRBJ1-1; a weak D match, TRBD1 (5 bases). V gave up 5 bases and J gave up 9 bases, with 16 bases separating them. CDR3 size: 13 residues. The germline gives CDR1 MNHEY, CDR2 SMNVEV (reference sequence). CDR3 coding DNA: TGTGCCAGCAGTCCATCAGGGATCCCCCAAGCTTTCTTT. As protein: CASSPSGIPQAFF.